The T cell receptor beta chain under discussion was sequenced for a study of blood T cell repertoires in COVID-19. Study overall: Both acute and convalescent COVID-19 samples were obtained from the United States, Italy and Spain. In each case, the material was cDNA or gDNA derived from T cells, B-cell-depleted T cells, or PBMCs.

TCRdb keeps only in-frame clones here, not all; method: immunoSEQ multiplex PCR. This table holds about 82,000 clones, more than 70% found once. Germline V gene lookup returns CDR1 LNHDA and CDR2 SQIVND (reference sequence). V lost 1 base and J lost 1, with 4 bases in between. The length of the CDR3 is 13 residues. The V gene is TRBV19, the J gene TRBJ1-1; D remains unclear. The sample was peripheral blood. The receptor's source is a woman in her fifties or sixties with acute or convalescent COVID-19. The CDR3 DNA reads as TGTGCCAGTAGTATAGCGAGGAACACTGAAGCTTTCTTT. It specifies CASSIARNTEAFF.